This is a list of T cell receptor beta chains from one sample in a study of cytomegalovirus exposure and HLA in healthy donors. Data came from immunoSEQ multiplex PCR; TCRdb stores just in-frame clones and leaves some out. The sample contains about 120,000 clones, approximately 80% of which appear only once. The sample comprised PBMCs. The source of these receptors is a man between 18 and 35 years old in good health and CMV-seropositive. Both conserved end residues are trimmed from each CDR3. Only part of the rows carry a size: once, few, many, or a class if the clone is expanded.

v_call	j_call	clone_size	cdr3_length	cdr3_aa
TRBV18	TRBJ1-3	.	12	ASSPEESGNTIY
TRBV11-3	TRBJ1-6	few	11	ASASSAASPLH
TRBV6-5	TRBJ1-1	.	11	ASSYSRITEAF
TRBV30	TRBJ2-1	once	9	AWSPTNEQF
TRBV9	TRBJ1-5	.	16	ASSVARGGQDSNQPQH
TRBV7-7	TRBJ1-2	few	11	ASSIRVHYGYT
TRBV5-6	TRBJ2-5	.	15	ASCSLKINRGRETQY
TRBV4-2	TRBJ2-7	.	14	ASSQVISGGSYEQY
TRBV7-8	TRBJ1-1	.	13	ASSLEGQGAAEAF
TRBV7-9	TRBJ1-2	once	11	ASSLTRAYGYT
TRBV5-6	TRBJ1-5	.	12	ASSLGRVGQPQH
TRBV27	TRBJ2-1	.	14	ASSGAGQVSYNEQF
TRBV4-1	TRBJ2-7	.	14	ASSQARGSGSYEQY
TRBV6-5	TRBJ1-4	.	12	ASSYSAANEKLF
TRBV5-8	.	.	8	ASASYEQY
TRBV5-1	TRBJ2-1	.	16	ASSPWTSGRLRKWEQF
TRBV19	TRBJ1-4	.	9	ASSIREKLF
TRBV9	TRBJ2-2	.	16	ASSVQGLAGGGTGELF
TRBV28	TRBJ1-2	.	11	ASTDRGIYGYT
TRBV27	TRBJ2-5	.	16	ASSPGGLAGVDRKTQY
TRBV5-4	TRBJ1-6	.	13	ASSPRTGRGTPLH
TRBV20-1	TRBJ1-4	.	9	SALRNEKLF
TRBV6-5	TRBJ1-6	few	11	ASGRDIHSPLH
TRBV28	TRBJ1-1	.	10	ASSRTATEAF
TRBV18	TRBJ1-5	.	19	ASSPRPGQGAKGGRNQPQH
TRBV9	TRBJ1-2	.	12	ASRSRQTNYGYT
TRBV5-4	TRBJ2-5	.	13	ASSPTSGGQETQY
TRBV11-2	TRBJ2-1	.	12	ASSLGTRAAGEF
TRBV6-1	TRBJ2-3	.	13	ASTLVGRGTDTQY
TRBV6-5	TRBJ1-1	.	11	ASRVTENTEAF
TRBV28	TRBJ1-2	.	11	ASALQGSYGYT
TRBV2	TRBJ2-7	.	11	ASSDRGGLEQY
TRBV4-1	TRBJ1-1	.	16	ASSQSHGGQGPYTEAF
TRBV29-1	TRBJ2-7	.	11	SVVEAGLYEQY
TRBV5-1	TRBJ2-3	.	15	ASSRSASGGATDTQY
TRBV7-9	TRBJ2-3	.	14	ASSLGRGRSTDTQY
TRBV15	TRBJ2-5	.	13	ATSRALARGETQY
TRBV19	TRBJ1-5	.	17	ASTTMRRDRAGSNQPQH
TRBV28	TRBJ1-1	.	11	ASSLWGPTEAF
TRBV10-2	TRBJ2-2	.	14	ASRTSKDINTGELF
TRBV28	TRBJ1-1	few	13	ASRKGAFDVAEAF
TRBV13	TRBJ2-1	.	11	ASSYRGLNEQF
TRBV7-2	TRBJ2-7	.	10	AGSLGTYEQY
TRBV14	TRBJ2-1	few	16	ASSQSLAGTPSYNEQF
TRBV27	TRBJ2-7	.	12	ASSFADTTYEQY
TRBV6-5	TRBJ1-2	.	11	ASSSGLGYGYT
TRBV7-2	TRBJ1-5	.	14	ASAWGDGNSNQPQH
TRBV7-9	TRBJ2-7	.	12	ASSWGTGTYEQY
TRBV19	TRBJ1-1	.	12	ASSTPAGNTEAF
TRBV28	TRBJ1-3	.	14	ASSPGGPSSGNTIY
TRBV2	TRBJ2-3	.	14	ASSEWGRGATDTQY
TRBV6-4	TRBJ2-7	.	13	ASSPSGQGDYEQY
TRBV6-5	TRBJ2-7	.	12	ASSLDRVGGEQY
TRBV10-3	TRBJ2-7	.	15	AISEYQPGTLSYEQY
TRBV30	TRBJ2-2	.	11	AWSRGNTGELF
TRBV6-1	TRBJ1-1	few	10	ASMLQDTEAF
TRBV5-5	TRBJ2-2	once	13	ASSVDSEVVGELF